Listed here are 29 T cell receptor beta chains from one sample, sequenced in a study of T cell responses to AZD1222 COVID-19 vaccine. The repertoire was sequenced with immunoSEQ multiplex PCR; TCRdb's copy has only in-frame clones and lacks some. This sample carries under 150,000 clones, approximately 94% of them seen once, and the ten largest clones take 1.5% to 2%. The sample consisted of peripheral blood, taken on day 0 of AZD1222 vaccination. These receptors all come from an adult in good health.

The rearrangement links TRBV2 to TRBJ1-3; D not resolved. The V end was cut by 7 bases, the J end by 3 bases, with 25 bases between. This CDR3 has 18 amino acids. Looked up from germline, CDR1 is SNHLY and CDR2 is FYNNEI. CDR3: CASKGGTDSGSGGNTIYF. DNA of the CDR3: TGTGCCAGCAAAGGCGGAACGGACTCAGGAAGCGGTGGAAACACCATATATTTT. The full variable domain, its missing parts supplied by reference TRBV2 and TRBJ1-3, is EPEVTQTPSHQVTQMGQEVILRCVPISNHLYFYWYRQILGQKVEFLVSFYNNEISEKSEIFDDQFSVERPDGSNFTLKIRSTKLEDSAMYFCASKGGTDSGSGGNTIYFGEGSWLTVV.

This chain connects TRBV30 to TRBJ1-5; D is unclear. The length of the CDR3 is 13 residues. Trimming took 4 bases from V and 5 from J, leaving 12 bases between them. Germline CDR1 and CDR2: GTSNPN and SVGIG (reference sequence). CDR3 nucleotides: TGTGCCTGGAATTCCGTGGGCGATCAGCCCCAGCATTTT. Its protein product is CAWNSVGDQPQHF.

V usage is TRBV10-3 and J usage is TRBJ1-3; a weak D match, TRBD1 (6 bases). Trimming pared 2 bases from V and 4 bases from J, leaving 12 bases between. The germline CDR1 and CDR2 sequences are ENHRY and SYGVKD. This CDR3 has 15 amino acids. The CDR3 loop is CAISENRANGNTIYF. CDR3 in DNA: TGTGCCATCAGTGAGAACAGGGCCAACGGAAACACCATATATTTT.

The chain carries TRBV5-8 and TRBJ2-1, with 13 bases fitting TRBD2. There are 18 residues in the CDR3. Germline V lookup: CDR1 SGHTS, CDR2 YDEGEE. Losses at the gene ends were 0 bases for V and 0 bases for J; bases not matched to a gene: 3. As DNA, the CDR3 is TGTGCCAGCAGCTTGGGACTAGCGGGAGGAATCTCCTACAATGAGCAGTTCTTC. Residues: CASSLGLAGGISYNEQFF. Full variable domain (remainder filled in from reference TRBV5-8 and TRBJ2-1): EAGVTQSPTHLIKTRGQQATLRCSPISGHTSVYWYQQALGLGLQFLLWYDEGEERNRGNFPPRFSGRQFPNYSSELNVNALELEDSALYLCASSLGLAGGISYNEQFFGPGTRLTVL.

This clone was counted a single time. The V and J genes are TRBV7-8 and TRBJ2-5; D remains unclear. V dropped 0 bases and J dropped 5 bases, with 13 bases sitting between them. The germline gives CDR1 SGHVS, CDR2 FQNEAQ. CDR3 size: 15 residues. The CDR3 spells CASSLAGARPETQYF. The CDR3 region has the DNA TGTGCCAGCAGCTTAGCGGGCGCCCGTCCCGAGACCCAGTACTTC.

The V call is TRBV15, the J call TRBJ2-5; 12 nucleotides agree with TRBD2. The CDR3 extends over 16 amino acids. Germline V gene sequence: CDR1 LNHNV, CDR2 YYDKDF (reference sequence). J gave up 4 bases and V 2 bases, and 5 bases lay outside the gene matches. CDR3 region: CATSRTGTSGLETQYF. CDR3 in DNA: TGTGCCACCAGCAGAACCGGGACTAGCGGGCTAGAGACCCAGTACTTC.

The rearrangement links TRBV7-2 to TRBJ1-3, with 10 nucleotides matching TRBD1. With 5 bases clipped from V and 0 bases from J, the junction kept 7 bases outside the gene matches. The CDR3 totals 17 residues. The germline V gene encodes CDR1 SGHTA and CDR2 FQGNSA. CDR3 loop: CASSRAGTGASGNTIYF. The CDR3 DNA is TGTGCCAGCAGCCGCGCCGGGACAGGGGCCTCTGGAAACACCATATATTTT.

In its sample, this clone was seen once. The chain uses TRBV2 and TRBJ1-1, with 8 bases lining up with TRBD1. V gave up 6 bases and J gave up 5 bases; unmatched junction bases: 2. Germline V gene lookup returns CDR1 SNHLY and CDR2 FYNNEI. The CDR3 totals 12 residues. The CDR3 is CASRTGGTEAFF. CDR3 sequence (DNA): TGTGCCAGCAGAACAGGGGGGACTGAAGCTTTCTTT.

The gene calls are TRBV19 and TRBJ1-5; no clear D. Germline-derived CDR1 and CDR2 are LNHDA and SQIVND (reference sequence). The CDR3 extends over 16 amino acids. The V end lost 4 bases, the J end lost 0 bases, and 13 bases lay between the germline ends. The CDR3, as DNA: TGTGCCAGTAGTAGGCGCCAGGAAGGTAGCAATCAGCCCCAGCATTTT. It translates to CASSRRQEGSNQPQHF.

The chain recombines TRBV7-3 with TRBJ2-1; perhaps TRBD2 as D (5 bases). Trimming pared 4 bases from V and 6 bases from J, leaving 10 bases between. The CDR3 is 13 residues long. The germline V gene encodes CDR1 SGHTA and CDR2 FQGTGA. The CDR3 loop is CASSSPGGNEQFF. CDR3 coding DNA: TGTGCCAGCAGCTCCCCCGGAGGCAATGAGCAGTTCTTC.

V usage is TRBV19 and J usage is TRBJ2-7; 7 bases are shared with TRBD1. This CDR3 has 12 amino acids. Germline trimming cut 7 bases from V and 3 bases from J; bases unmatched to any gene: 3. Per the germline V gene, CDR1 is LNHDA and CDR2 is SQIVND (reference sequence). The CDR3 DNA reads TGTGCCAGTAACGACAGGGACTACGAGCAGTACTTC. Its protein product is CASNDRDYEQYF.

V is TRBV2 and J is TRBJ1-5; no firm D call. The CDR3 totals 15 residues. From germline, CDR1 is SNHLY and CDR2 FYNNEI. V dropped 5 bases and J dropped 3 bases, with 14 bases sitting between them. The CDR3 DNA follows: TGTGCCAGCAGTAAAGAGGGTGGGGTCAATCAGCCCCAGCATTTT. Protein sequence: CASSKEGGVNQPQHF.

J is TRBJ2-2 and V is TRBV3-1 (or the pseudogene TRBV3-2); no clear D. CDR1 and CDR2 from the germline V gene are LGHDT and YNNKEL (reference sequence). The CDR3 extends over 17 amino acids. With 1 base removed from V and 6 bases from J, the gap between germline ends came to 18 bases. The CDR3, as DNA: TGTGCCAGCAGCCAAGCCTACCTGGGGTTCGGTCCCGGGGAGCTGTTTTTT. As protein: CASSQAYLGFGPGELFF.

The chain uses TRBV25-1 and TRBJ2-2; 7 positions agree with TRBD1. This CDR3 contains 16 residues. Trimming at V came to 5 bases and at J to 5 bases, leaving 11 bases not matched to a gene. Germline V gene sequence: CDR1 MGHDK, CDR2 SYGVNS. The DNA for the CDR3 is TGTGCCAGCAGTCCACCGGGACAGAGGAGAACCGGGGAGCTGTTTTTT. It translates to CASSPPGQRRTGELFF.

The chain recombines TRBV27 with TRBJ2-2; D call uncertain. The ends were cut back, 3 bases at V and 3 bases at J, with 5 bases in the middle. Per the germline V gene, CDR1 is MNHEY and CDR2 is SMNVEV (reference sequence). The CDR3 spans 13 residues. CDR3 residues: CASSFQYTGELFF. CDR3 nucleotides: TGTGCCAGCAGTTTTCAGTACACCGGGGAGCTGTTTTTT.

A single count supports this clone. The rearrangement joins TRBV11-2 to TRBJ2-7; no clear D gene. Between the trimmed V and J ends, which lost 1 base and 9 bases, there was a span of 10 bases. There are 12 residues in the CDR3. Germline V gene sequence: CDR1 SGHAT, CDR2 FQNNGV. CDR3 coding DNA: TGTGCCAGCAGCTTAGGTAGCCGAGGGCAGTACTTC. It encodes CASSLGSRGQYF. The whole variable domain, filled in from reference TRBV11-2 and TRBJ2-7, reads EAGVAQSPRYKIIEKRQSVAFWCNPISGHATLYWYQQILGQGPKLLIQFQNNGVVDDSQLPKDRFSAERLKGVDSTLKIQPAKLEDSAVYLCASSLGSRGQYFGPGTRLTVT.

This chain joins TRBV7-3 and TRBJ2-1; D not certain. V lost 1 base, J lost 5 bases, and 12 bases lay in between. Germline assignment: CDR1 SGHTA and CDR2 FQGTGA. The CDR3 contains 15 residues. For the CDR3, the DNA is TGTGCCAGCAGCTTAAGCCCCAGTTCCCACAATGAGCAGTTCTTC. Protein product: CASSLSPSSHNEQFF.

This chain joins TRBV6-2 or TRBV6-3 and TRBJ2-1, with D uncertain. Germline CDR1 and CDR2: MNHEY and SVGEGT. Trimming stripped 3 bases from V and 14 bases from J, with 14 bases between. CDR3 length equals 12 residues. In DNA, the CDR3 is TGTGCCAGCAGTTATAACCCCGGCTCGGAGTTCTTC. Amino acids: CASSYNPGSEFF.

This chain connects TRBV11-2 to TRBJ2-5; D perhaps matches TRBD1 (5 bases). Trimming removed 2 bases from V and 1 base from J, with 11 bases in between. From germline, CDR1 is SGHAT and CDR2 FQNNGV. This CDR3 has 15 residues. The CDR3 here is CASSLWTYGQETQYF. Written as DNA, the CDR3 is TGTGCCAGCAGCTTATGGACATACGGCCAAGAGACCCAGTACTTC.

The chain employs TRBV5-5 and TRBJ2-2; TRBD1 matches 12 bases. Per germline, CDR1 SGHKS and CDR2 YYEKEE (reference sequence). The CDR3 runs to 18 residues. The V and J ends lost 1 base and 7 bases, in that order; junction bases with no gene match: 11. CDR3 sequence: CASSLRGAGQGAVGELFF. CDR3 sequence (DNA): TGTGCCAGCAGCTTGAGGGGAGCGGGACAGGGGGCAGTCGGGGAGCTGTTTTTT.

The chain is built from TRBV5-1 and TRBJ2-1, with D unresolved. Trimming removed 4 bases from V and 2 bases from J, with 13 bases in between. Germline values: CDR1 SGHRS, CDR2 YFSETQ. The CDR3 is 15 residues long. In DNA, the CDR3 is TGCGCCAGCAGCGTGGCGAATGGGCCCTACAATGAGCAGTTCTTC. Protein: CASSVANGPYNEQFF.

The chain carries TRBV5-4 and TRBJ2-3; the D gene is possibly TRBD1 (6 bases). The CDR3 is 16 residues long. V was pared by 2 bases and J by 1 base, with 14 bases between. The V gene's germline CDR1 is SGHNT and CDR2 YYREEE (reference sequence). The CDR3 is CASSLQGSVGTDTQYF. The CDR3 DNA follows: TGTGCCAGCAGCTTACAGGGCTCGGTGGGCACAGATACGCAGTATTTT.

This sequence joins TRBV7-9 and TRBJ1-2; TRBD1 matches 12 bases. Germline lookup yields CDR1 SEHNR and CDR2 FQNEAQ (reference sequence). V lost 4 bases, J lost 4 bases, and 4 bases stayed unmatched. The CDR3 contains 15 residues. The CDR3 DNA reads TGTGCCAGCAGCTCGGGGACAGGGGGCATCTATGGCTACACCTTC. It specifies CASSSGTGGIYGYTF. The full variable domain, with the rest looked up from reference TRBV7-9 and TRBJ1-2, is DTGVSQNPRHKITKRGQNVTFRCDPISEHNRLYWYRQTLGQGPEFLTYFQNEAQLEKSRLLSDRFSAERPKGSFSTLEIQRTEQGDSAMYLCASSSGTGGIYGYTFGSGTRLTVV.

The J gene is TRBJ2-4, the V gene TRBV7-3, with 9 positions matching TRBD1. The CDR3 has 13 residues. Germline CDR1 is SGHTA and CDR2 is FQGTGA. V shed 0 bases, J shed 12 bases, and the junction held 3 bases outside the gene matches. This chain's CDR3 is CASSLTDRGDQYF. The CDR3, as DNA: TGTGCCAGCAGCTTAACGGACAGGGGTGATCAGTACTTC.

This clone was seen just once. The CDR3 DNA follows: TGTGCCTGGAGTGCTGGGACTAGCGCGGAGACCCAGTACTTC. Translating it yields CAWSAGTSAETQYF. The rearrangement joins TRBV30 to TRBJ2-5; TRBD2 matches at 10 bases. The CDR3 totals 14 residues. The V gene's germline CDR1 is GTSNPN and CDR2 SVGIG (reference sequence). Germline trimming cut 1 base from V and 5 bases from J; bases unmatched to any gene: 4.

This chain connects TRBV2 to TRBJ1-2; D perhaps matches TRBD1 (5 bases). V was clipped by 8 bases and J by 5 bases, with 18 bases between them. Looked up from germline, CDR1 is SNHLY and CDR2 is FYNNEI. This CDR3 is built from 14 residues. CDR3 sequence reads: CASQTVGGLYGYTF. CDR3 nucleotide sequence: TGTGCCAGCCAGACGGTCGGGGGTCTATATGGCTACACCTTC.

This chain connects TRBV7-3 to TRBJ2-3; 10 nucleotides agree with TRBD2. Germline V lookup: CDR1 SGHTA, CDR2 FQGTGA. CDR3 size: 17 residues. V dropped 4 bases and J dropped 4; count of bases not matched to a gene: 11. The CDR3 region is CASSSTPTSGLSDTQYF. CDR3 in DNA: TGTGCCAGCAGCTCAACCCCGACTAGCGGGCTTTCAGATACGCAGTATTTT.

This clone was seen a few times. This chain joins TRBV7-9 and TRBJ1-3, with D possibly being TRBD1 (5 bases). Germline loops: CDR1 SEHNR, CDR2 FQNEAQ (reference sequence). Deletions cut 1 base from V and 9 bases from J, with 7 bases between. The CDR3 is made up of 12 amino acids. The CDR3 bases are TGTGCCAGCAGCTTAGTAGGGACCACCATATATTTT. Translation gives CASSLVGTTIYF.

This chain joins TRBV9 and TRBJ2-7; D is perhaps TRBD1 or TRBD2 (5 bases each). The CDR3 is 15 residues long. Trimming shortened V by 0 bases and J by 3 bases, and 13 bases separated the two germline ends. Germline CDR1 reads SGDLS; CDR2 reads YYNGEE. CDR3 in amino acids: CASSVGGEGIYEQYF. CDR3 bases: TGTGCCAGCAGCGTAGGGGGCGAGGGGATCTACGAGCAGTACTTC.